The 22 T cell receptor beta chains in this list originate from one sample, sequenced in a study of T cell clonality in common variable immunodeficiency. Using immunoSEQ multiplex PCR, the repertoire was profiled, and TCRdb retains in-frame clones only, with some absent. The record shows 30,000 to 35,000 clones for this sample, with no singletons present. Source material: peripheral blood mononuclear cells. These receptors were collected from a person between 18 and 69 years old in good health.

This clone has only a few counts. The read halts 3 residues ahead of the CDR3 end, with the missing end drawn from the germline J gene. This chain uses TRBV13 with TRBJ2-7; 7 bases match TRBD1. This CDR3 contains 16 residues. With V trimmed by 5 bases and J by 4 bases, 14 bases remained unmatched. Germline V gene data show CDR1 as PRHDT and CDR2 as FYEKMQ (reference sequence). The CDR3 DNA, read in part, is TGTGCCAGCAGCCCCCCCTCCGGGACAGCGAGTTACGAG. This encodes CASSPPSGTASYE. In full, the CDR3 is CASSPPSGTASYEQYF.

This clone was recorded at least ten times. The sequenced fragment ends 3 residues before the CDR3 boundary, so the rest is inferred from the germline J gene. J is TRBJ2-1 and V is TRBV6-1; D remains ambiguous. The germline V gene encodes CDR1 MNHNS and CDR2 SASEGT. The CDR3 sequence is 12 residues long. Trimming took 0 bases from V and 6 from J, leaving 3 bases between them. Incomplete CDR3 DNA: TGTGCCAGCAGTGAAGCAGGCAATGAG. Translated, it gives CASSEAGNE. The full-length CDR3 reads as CASSEAGNEQFF.

This clone was seen a handful of times. The read terminates 3 residues ahead of where the CDR3 ends, so the germline J gene completes it. The J gene is TRBJ1-1, the V gene TRBV7-9; TRBD1 matches 9 bases. The CDR3 covers 15 residues. From germline, CDR1 is SEHNR and CDR2 FQNEAQ (reference sequence). V shed 5 bases and J 0 bases; nucleotides not matched to a gene: 4. The sequenced CDR3 bases are TGTGCCAGCAGCCCCGGACAGGGGTTGAACACTGAA. Protein: CASSPGQGLNTE. Given in full, the CDR3 is CASSPGQGLNTEAFF.

This clone has ten or more counts. The CDR3 end falls 3 residues outside the read, so it is completed with the germline J gene. The gene calls are TRBV5-1 and TRBJ2-2; 9 positions match TRBD1. CDR1 is SGHRS, CDR2 YFSETQ, per germline. This CDR3 has 15 amino acids. V lost 4 bases to trimming and J lost 5 bases; unmatched junction nucleotides: 6. CDR3 bases read: TGCGCCAGCAGCAGCGGGACAGGGCGAACCGGGGAG. Translation: CASSSGTGRTGE. In full, the CDR3 is CASSSGTGRTGELFF.

Comment on this clone: The CDR3 end lies 3 residues beyond the end of the read and is filled in from the germline J gene. The V and J genes are TRBV5-1 and TRBJ2-1; D is tentatively TRBD1 or TRBD2 (7 bases each). Germline CDR1 is SGHRS and CDR2 is YFSETQ. Trimming cost V 3 bases and J 7 bases, with 20 bases left between them. CDR3 length equals 16 residues. The CDR3 is CASSSFAGAGGNEQFF. Partial CDR3 DNA: TGCGCCAGCAGCTCCTTCGCGGGAGCAGGGGGTAATGAG.

This clone occurred a few times. The CDR3 end is not reached by the read, which stops 3 residues before it; the germline J gene fills it in. The rearrangement joins TRBV11-3 to TRBJ1-3, with a weak D call TRBD1 (5 bases). This CDR3 comprises 15 residues. The V gene's germline CDR1 is SGHNT and CDR2 YENEEA. Trimming removed 1 base from V and 1 base from J, with 8 bases in between. This CDR3 reads CASSLVGTSGNTIYF. CDR3 DNA (partial): TGTGCCAGCAGCTTAGTGGGGACTTCTGGAAACACC.

At least ten counts were recorded for this clone. The CDR3 spells CSASGVGAYEQYF. The sequenced part of the CDR3 DNA is TGCAGTGCTTCAGGGGTCGGAGCCTACGAG. The genes are TRBV20-1 and TRBJ2-7; TRBD1 might be the D (6 bases). The read halts 3 residues ahead of the CDR3 end, with the missing end drawn from the germline J gene. CDR3 length: 13 residues. V was shortened by 5 bases and J by 2 bases, with 13 bases between the two germline ends. Germline CDR1 reads DFQATT; CDR2 reads SNEGSKA (reference sequence).

There are many counts of this clone. Read data end 3 residues before the CDR3 end; the end is taken from the germline J gene. V is TRBV10-1 and J is TRBJ1-1; D possibly corresponds to TRBD1 (6 bases). The CDR3 runs to 13 residues. In germline, CDR1 is WNHNN, CDR2 SYGVQD (reference sequence). The ends were cut back, 2 bases at V and 4 bases at J, with 8 bases in the middle. The CDR3 here is CASSEGRGTEAFF. The sequenced CDR3 bases are TGCGCCAGCAGTGAGGGCAGGGGCACTGAA.

This clone appeared many times. The CDR3 is cut off 3 residues early in the read; its end comes from the germline J gene. The V call is TRBV10-3, the J call TRBJ2-1; TRBD1 aligns across 10 bases. This CDR3 has 14 amino acids. V trimming: 4 bases; J trimming: 5 bases; junction bases outside the gene matches: 2. The germline gives CDR1 ENHRY, CDR2 SYGVKD. CDR3 residues: CAISGTGGNNEQFF. CDR3 DNA, as far as it was read: TGTGCCATCAGTGGGACAGGGGGAAACAATGAG.

This clone was seen repeatedly, ten times or more. The sequenced fragment ends 3 residues before the CDR3 boundary, so the rest is inferred from the germline J gene. The rearrangement joins TRBV6-2 or TRBV6-3 to TRBJ2-3, with 12 bases fitting TRBD2. The V and J ends lost 6 bases and 6 bases, in that order; junction bases with no gene match: 4. The length of the CDR3 is 14 residues. Germline V CDR1 and CDR2: MNHEY, SVGEGT. The sequenced part of the CDR3 DNA is TGTGCCAGCAGCCGACTAGCGGGAGAGGATACG. Amino acids: CASSRLAGEDT. The whole CDR3 is CASSRLAGEDTQYF.

This clone showed up many times. The observed sequence ends 3 residues before the CDR3 terminus, with the missing tail filled in from the germline J gene. The chain is built from TRBV2 and TRBJ1-4, with TRBD1 as a possible D gene (5 bases). Per germline, CDR1 SNHLY and CDR2 FYNNEI. V was clipped by 7 bases and J by 6 bases, with 15 bases between them. There are 14 residues in the CDR3. CDR3 region: CASILGQGHEKLFF. The part of the CDR3 DNA that was read is TGTGCCAGCATCCTGGGGCAGGGTCATGAAAAA.

This clone was seen at least ten times. From the germline J gene comes the end of the CDR3, since the read stops 3 residues before it. The chain uses TRBV7-8 and TRBJ1-2; D unclear. This CDR3 has 14 amino acids. With 4 bases removed from V and 7 bases from J, the gap between germline ends came to 16 bases. Germline lookup yields CDR1 SGHVS and CDR2 FQNEAQ. The sequenced CDR3 bases are TGTGCCAGCAGCTCAGGAGGCGTTGAGGGTGGC. Translating it yields CASSSGGVEGG. In full, the CDR3 reads CASSSGGVEGGYTF.

This clone was found many times. The sequenced fragment ends 3 residues before the CDR3 boundary, so the rest is inferred from the germline J gene. This chain uses TRBV5-1 with TRBJ2-7; D is undetermined. The CDR3 spans 14 residues. Trimming removed 0 bases at V and 1 base at J, with 8 bases between. From germline, CDR1 is SGHRS and CDR2 YFSETQ. CDR3 bases read: TGCGCCAGCAGCTTGGGAACAGAATCCTACGAG. It yields the protein CASSLGTESYE. The whole CDR3 protein is CASSLGTESYEQYF. The full variable domain, in which reference TRBV5-1 and TRBJ2-7 provide the parts outside the CDR3, is KAGVTQTPRYLIKTRGQQVTLSCSPISGHRSVSWYQQTPGQGLQFLFEYFSETQRNKGNFPGRFSGRQFSNSRSEMNVSTLELGDSALYLCASSLGTESYEQYFGPGTRLTVT.

This clone was counted ten times or more. Read data end 3 residues before the CDR3 end; the end is taken from the germline J gene. The same CDR3 arises from other DNA sequences in this sample as well. This chain links TRBV5-1 with TRBJ1-5, with a weak D call TRBD1 (6 bases). CDR1 is SGHRS, CDR2 YFSETQ, per germline. The CDR3 consists of 15 residues. V lost 0 bases and J lost 5, with 12 bases in between. CDR3 sequence: CASSLVAGADQPQHF. Partial CDR3 DNA: TGCGCCAGCAGCTTGGTGGCAGGGGCGGATCAGCCC.

This clone appeared a few times. The read terminates 3 residues before the CDR3 end, so the remaining end is supplied by the germline J gene. The rearrangement links TRBV20-1 to TRBJ2-3; TRBD2 might be the D (5 bases). Looked up from germline, CDR1 is DFQATT and CDR2 is SNEGSKA (reference sequence). The CDR3 contains 14 residues. Partial CDR3 DNA: TGCAGTGCTCGCCTCGGGGTGGATTTGGAGACG. This encodes CSARLGVDLET. The whole CDR3 reads CSARLGVDLETQYF.

This clone was found many times. The covered CDR3 bases are TGTGCCAGCAGTGAAATACAGGGAGGGCAAGAGACG. Protein: CASSEIQGGQET. The CDR3 in its entirety is CASSEIQGGQETQYF. This chain uses TRBV6-1 with TRBJ2-3; D is possibly TRBD2 (7 bases). The CDR3 end falls 3 residues outside the read, so it is completed with the germline J gene. Germline V CDR1 and CDR2: MNHNS, SASEGT. The CDR3 spans 15 residues.

Ten or more counts support this clone. CDR3 bases read: TGCAGTGCTAGATTAGCAGGGCAGGACGAG. Residues: CSARLAGQDE. The full-length CDR3 reads as CSARLAGQDEQYF. The chain recombines TRBV20-1 with TRBJ2-7; D perhaps matches TRBD1 (5 bases). The CDR3 is cut off 3 residues early in the read; its end comes from the germline J gene. V lost 2 bases, J lost 5 bases, and 13 bases lay in between. The CDR3 consists of 13 residues. Germline V CDR1 and CDR2: DFQATT, SNEGSKA (reference sequence).

This clone was detected ten times or more. The read finishes 3 residues shy of the CDR3 end, and the germline J gene is used to complete it. The chain links TRBV18 to TRBJ1-5, with a tentative D call TRBD1 (5 bases). The CDR3 contains 13 residues. Trimming took off 3 bases at V and 4 bases at J, with 7 bases between the two ends. In germline, CDR1 is KGHSH, CDR2 LQKENI. The sequenced CDR3 bases are TGTGCCAGCTCACCGGAGGGGAATCAGCCC. As protein: CASSPEGNQP. Given in full, the CDR3 is CASSPEGNQPQHF.

This clone was seen repeatedly, ten times or more. Read data end 3 residues before the CDR3 end; the end is taken from the germline J gene. The V gene is TRBV12-3 or TRBV12-4, the J gene TRBJ2-7; the D gene is possibly TRBD1 (5 bases). The ends were cut back, 5 bases at V and 3 bases at J, with 8 bases in the middle. The CDR3 length is 12 residues. CDR3 DNA, as far as it was read: TGTGCCAGCAGTCAGACAGACTACGAG. It translates to CASSQTDYE. The full CDR3 reads CASSQTDYEQYF.

Only a few counts were recorded for this clone. The read finishes 3 residues shy of the CDR3 end, and the germline J gene is used to complete it. The chain couples TRBV30 to TRBJ1-2; possibly TRBD1 for D (5 bases). Germline V CDR1 and CDR2: GTSNPN, SVGIG (reference sequence). The CDR3 has 16 amino acids. The sequenced part of the CDR3 DNA is TGTGCCTGGAGAGGCCAGGGACTAGCGGCCTACAATGAC. It specifies CAWRGQGLAAYND. From start to end, the CDR3 is CAWRGQGLAAYNDYTF.

This clone was seen many times. The CDR3 end falls 3 residues outside the read, so it is completed with the germline J gene. This sequence joins TRBV19 and TRBJ1-5; no firm D call. The CDR3 runs to 17 residues. The V and J ends lost 5 bases and 0 bases respectively, with 17 bases between them. Germline loops: CDR1 LNHDA, CDR2 SQIVND (reference sequence). The CDR3 protein is CASSAGYGFNSNQPQHF. CDR3 bases read: TGTGCCAGTAGTGCTGGCTACGGGTTTAATAGCAATCAGCCC.

This clone was recorded at least ten times. The read ends 3 residues early relative to the CDR3; the germline J gene fills the gap. The chain couples TRBV19 to TRBJ1-5; D is uncertain. V was trimmed by 5 bases and J by 3 bases, leaving 14 bases between them. This CDR3 is 15 amino acids long. The V gene's germline CDR1 is LNHDA and CDR2 SQIVND (reference sequence). Partial CDR3 DNA: TGTGCCAGTAGTTCCCAGGCCAAGGACAATCAGCCC. It specifies CASSSQAKDNQP. The whole CDR3 sequence is CASSSQAKDNQPQHF.